These T cell receptor beta chains were read from a single sample in a study of cytomegalovirus exposure and HLA in healthy donors. The method was immunoSEQ multiplex PCR; TCRdb's version includes in-frame clones alone and lacks a portion of them. This specimen shows around 27,000 clones; the ten leading clones hold 0.55% to 0.75%. Sequencing was done on a sample of PBMCs. Every receptor here comes from a man aged 25-45 years in good health and CMV-seronegative. CDR3s include the opening cysteine and the closing phenylalanine or tryptophan. D genes are given only for firm matches.

d_gene: NA
v_gene: TRBV11-2
j_gene: TRBJ2-5
CDR3nt: TGTGCCAGCAATCTAAGAGAAACCCAGTACTTC
CDR3aa: CASNLRETQYF

d_gene: NA
v_gene: TRBV13
j_gene: TRBJ1-1
CDR3nt: TGTGCCAGCAGCTTACAGGGTGGCACTGAAGCTTTCTTT
CDR3aa: CASSLQGGTEAFF

d_gene: TRBD2
v_gene: TRBV6-6
j_gene: TRBJ2-2
CDR3nt: TGTGCCAGCAGTAGTAGCGGGACTGGCACCGGGGAGCTGTTTTTT
CDR3aa: CASSSSGTGTGELFF

d_gene: TRBD1
v_gene: TRBV11-2
j_gene: TRBJ1-2
CDR3nt: TGTGCCAGCAGCTCCCGAGGCGGGCCGGGACAGGGGGTAGTCTATGGCTACACCTTC
CDR3aa: CASSSRGGPGQGVVYGYTF

d_gene: NA
v_gene: TRBV7-7
j_gene: TRBJ2-7
CDR3nt: TGTGCTAGCAGCCCTGTTGGAGGGCCCTACGAGCAGTACTTC
CDR3aa: CASSPVGGPYEQYF

d_gene: NA
v_gene: TRBV7-2
j_gene: TRBJ2-7
CDR3nt: TGTGCCAGCAGCTTAGCGATGGTTAGCTACGAGCAGTACTTC
CDR3aa: CASSLAMVSYEQYF

d_gene: TRBD1
v_gene: TRBV19
j_gene: TRBJ1-2
CDR3nt: TGTGCCAGTACCTCCCGGACAGGGACCTATGGCTACACCTTC
CDR3aa: CASTSRTGTYGYTF

d_gene: TRBD1
v_gene: TRBV28
j_gene: TRBJ1-5
CDR3nt: TGTGCCAGCACTCCAGGGGGGTTTCATCAGCCCCAGCATTTT
CDR3aa: CASTPGGFHQPQHF

d_gene: NA
v_gene: TRBV7-8
j_gene: TRBJ1-6
CDR3nt: TGTGCCAGCAGCCTAGGGGAGAGGGCAGGAGTTAATTCACCCCTCCACTTT
CDR3aa: CASSLGERAGVNSPLHF

d_gene: TRBD2
v_gene: TRBV29-1
j_gene: TRBJ2-1
CDR3nt: TGCAGCGGACGACTAGCGGGAGTAGGTGAGCAGTTCTTC
CDR3aa: CSGRLAGVGEQFF

d_gene: TRBD2
v_gene: TRBV11-3
j_gene: TRBJ2-1
CDR3nt: TGTGCCAGCAGCTCTCGGACAGTGCAGGGACTAGCGGGGGACAATGAGCAGTTCTTC
CDR3aa: CASSSRTVQGLAGDNEQFF

d_gene: NA
v_gene: TRBV6-1
j_gene: TRBJ2-1
CDR3nt: TGTGCCAGCAGTGATGGATTACAGGGTAGCAATGAGCAGTTCTTC
CDR3aa: CASSDGLQGSNEQFF

d_gene: NA
v_gene: TRBV30
j_gene: TRBJ2-7
CDR3nt: TGTGCCTGGAGTGTTTCGACTAGAAAGCAGTACTTC
CDR3aa: CAWSVSTRKQYF

d_gene: TRBD2
v_gene: TRBV4-1
j_gene: TRBJ2-1
CDR3nt: TGCGCCAGCAGCCAAGAAAAGTCCCTAGCGGGAGTCCTCAATGAGCAGTTCTTC
CDR3aa: CASSQEKSLAGVLNEQFF

d_gene: NA
v_gene: TRBV19
j_gene: TRBJ1-1
CDR3nt: TGTGCCAGTAGTATCCGTAACACTGAAGCTTTCTTT
CDR3aa: CASSIRNTEAFF

d_gene: NA
v_gene: TRBV18
j_gene: TRBJ2-7
CDR3nt: TGTGCCAGCTCACCACCGGCTCAGGGGTCCTACGAGCAGTACTTC
CDR3aa: CASSPPAQGSYEQYF

d_gene: NA
v_gene: TRBV7-9
j_gene: TRBJ1-5
CDR3nt: TGTGCCAGCAGCTTAGGCGGGGGGGCTCAGGATCAGCCCCAGCATTTT
CDR3aa: CASSLGGGAQDQPQHF

d_gene: TRBD1
v_gene: TRBV18
j_gene: TRBJ1-2
CDR3nt: TGTGCCAGCTCACCGGGACAGGGGGTGGCTCATGGCTACACCTTC
CDR3aa: CASSPGQGVAHGYTF

d_gene: NA
v_gene: TRBV5-1
j_gene: TRBJ2-5
CDR3nt: TGCGCCAGCAGCTTGGCCGGGACTGTCCAGGAGACCCAGTACTTC
CDR3aa: CASSLAGTVQETQYF

d_gene: NA
v_gene: TRBV12-5
j_gene: TRBJ2-2
CDR3nt: TGTGCTAGTGGTCCCCAAAACACCGGGGAGCTGTTTTTT
CDR3aa: CASGPQNTGELFF

d_gene: NA
v_gene: TRBV6-5
j_gene: TRBJ2-7
CDR3nt: TGTGCCAGCAGTCCTCGGAGCGTCTCCTACGAGCAGTACTTC
CDR3aa: CASSPRSVSYEQYF

d_gene: TRBD1
v_gene: TRBV18
j_gene: TRBJ2-3
CDR3nt: TGTGCCAGCTCACCACCGGTGACAGGGCTTCTCACAGATACGCAGTATTTT
CDR3aa: CASSPPVTGLLTDTQYF

d_gene: TRBD1
v_gene: TRBV7-9
j_gene: TRBJ1-1
CDR3nt: TGTGCCAGCAGCGCGACAGGGGGAGAAAACACTGAAGCTTTCTTT
CDR3aa: CASSATGGENTEAFF

d_gene: TRBD2
v_gene: TRBV9
j_gene: TRBJ2-2
CDR3nt: TGTGCCAGCAGCGCCAGCGGGGGCTGGAACACCGGGGAGCTGTTTTTT
CDR3aa: CASSASGGWNTGELFF

d_gene: TRBD1
v_gene: TRBV5-1
j_gene: TRBJ1-4
CDR3nt: TGCGCCAGCAAAACAGGGGGGTCTAATGAAAAACTGTTTTTT
CDR3aa: CASKTGGSNEKLFF

d_gene: TRBD1
v_gene: TRBV4-2
j_gene: TRBJ1-2
CDR3nt: TGTGCCAGCAGCCAAGGGACAGGACAGCGCTATGGCTACACCTTC
CDR3aa: CASSQGTGQRYGYTF

d_gene: NA
v_gene: TRBV29-1
j_gene: TRBJ2-3
CDR3nt: TGCAGCGTTGAGGGACGCCCCGGGACTCTAAGGGCAGATACGCAGTATTTT
CDR3aa: CSVEGRPGTLRADTQYF

d_gene: TRBD2
v_gene: TRBV2
j_gene: TRBJ2-7
CDR3nt: TGTGCCAGCAGCACTAGCGGGAGACCTCACTTC
CDR3aa: CASSTSGRPHF

d_gene: TRBD2
v_gene: TRBV27
j_gene: TRBJ2-3
CDR3nt: TGTGCCAGCAGTTTGTGGGCGAGCGGGAGAGAGGTGCACACAGATACGCAGTATTTT
CDR3aa: CASSLWASGREVHTDTQYF

d_gene: NA
v_gene: TRBV15
j_gene: TRBJ1-6
CDR3nt: TGTGCCACCAGCACTCAGGGAGGTAATTCACCCCTCCACTTT
CDR3aa: CATSTQGGNSPLHF

d_gene: NA
v_gene: TRBV30
j_gene: TRBJ2-3
CDR3nt: TGTGCCTGGAGTTTAATAACAGATACGCAGTATTTT
CDR3aa: CAWSLITDTQYF

d_gene: TRBD2
v_gene: TRBV6-1
j_gene: TRBJ2-3
CDR3nt: TGTGCCAGCAGTGGGCTAGCGGGAGGGACAGATACGCAGTATTTT
CDR3aa: CASSGLAGGTDTQYF

d_gene: NA
v_gene: TRBV7-7
j_gene: TRBJ2-5
CDR3nt: TGTGCTAGCAGCTTCATTCTAGCGTTCGGAGAGACCCAGTACTTC
CDR3aa: CASSFILAFGETQYF

d_gene: TRBD1
v_gene: TRBV2
j_gene: TRBJ1-1
CDR3nt: TGTGCCAGCAGCACCGGGACAGAAATGGCTGAAGCTTTCTTT
CDR3aa: CASSTGTEMAEAFF

d_gene: NA
v_gene: TRBV19
j_gene: TRBJ2-4
CDR3nt: TGTGCCAGTAGTATTAGAGGTAGCGGTGAAATTCAGTACTTC
CDR3aa: CASSIRGSGEIQYF

d_gene: NA
v_gene: TRBV19
j_gene: TRBJ2-2
CDR3nt: TGTGCCAGTAGTATGAGTGGACTGACTCTGCGCACCGGGGAGCTGTTTTTT
CDR3aa: CASSMSGLTLRTGELFF

d_gene: TRBD2
v_gene: TRBV6-1
j_gene: TRBJ2-5
CDR3nt: TGTGCCAGCAAGCTGGGACTAGCGGAAGAGACCCAGTACTTC
CDR3aa: CASKLGLAEETQYF